The entry that follows covers one TCR beta chain sequence. As yet, its antigen is unknown. These data come from a study of T cell responses to AZD1222 COVID-19 vaccine. Whole-study results and caveats: Females made up more of the donors, who were largely white British, and clonal diversity may have come out too low.

V lost 8 bases to trimming and J lost 3 bases, with 16 bases between them. From germline, CDR1 is LNHNV and CDR2 YYDKDF (reference sequence). This CDR3 comprises 14 residues. The repertoire was sequenced with immunoSEQ multiplex PCR; TCRdb's copy has only in-frame clones and lacks some. Of 140,000 to 150,000 clones listed, roughly 93% are singletons. The V gene is TRBV15, the J gene TRBJ1-1, with TRBD1 as a possible D gene (6 bases). The sequences come from peripheral blood, collected after recovery from COVID-19. The receptor comes from an adult who had recovered from COVID-19. The CDR3 sequence is CATSSRGADTEAFF. The CDR3 DNA is TGTGCCACCTCGTCCCGGGGGGCAGACACTGAAGCTTTCTTT.